This is a list of T cell receptor beta chains from one sample in a study of T cell responses to AZD1222 COVID-19 vaccine. Assay: immunoSEQ multiplex PCR; the TCRdb copy retains only in-frame clones and omits some. The sample holds 150,000 to 160,000 clones, roughly nine tenths seen once. The sequences come from peripheral blood, collected on day 0 of MenACWY control vaccination. The receptors were gathered from an adult in good health. CDR3s include the opening cysteine and the closing phenylalanine or tryptophan. D genes are given only for firm matches. Part of the rows lack a size; the others show once, few, many or a class for expanded clones.

abundance	d_gene	v_gene	j_gene	CDR3aa	CDR3nt
-	-	TRBV24-1	TRBJ2-5	CATSEGRRSSQETQYF	TGTGCCACCAGTGAGGGGAGACGTAGCAGCCAAGAGACCCAGTACTTC
-	-	TRBV12-5	TRBJ1-5	CASEEAPQLQGPNQPQHF	TGTGCTAGTGAAGAGGCCCCCCAATTACAGGGACCCAATCAGCCCCAGCATTTT
-	-	TRBV12-3/TRBV12-4	TRBJ2-2	CASSTIGAGELFF	TGTGCCAGCAGTACTATTGGGGCCGGGGAGCTGTTTTTT
-	-	TRBV19	TRBJ2-2	CASSTNLNGGELFF	TGTGCCAGTAGTACCAACCTCAACGGCGGGGAGCTGTTTTTT
-	-	TRBV28	TRBJ1-5	CASSSGPQNEPQHF	TGTGCCAGCAGTTCCGGGCCCCAGAATGAGCCCCAGCATTTT
-	-	TRBV5-6	TRBJ2-7	CASSLVDSGNEQCF	TGTGCCAGCAGCTTAGTAGACTCAGGGAACGAGCAGTGCTTC
-	-	TRBV18	TRBJ1-1	CASSTRLNTEAFF	TGTGCCAGCTCAACGCGACTGAACACTGAAGCTTTCTTT
-	TRBD1	TRBV5-1	TRBJ2-1	CASSFGLTGQVYNEQFF	TGCGCCAGCAGCTTTGGACTTACGGGACAGGTCTACAATGAGCAGTTCTTC
few	TRBD2	TRBV10-3	TRBJ2-1	CAISESIQRGGVEQFF	TGTGCCATCAGTGAGTCGATACAGCGGGGGGGCGTTGAGCAGTTCTTC
-	TRBD2	TRBV5-1	TRBJ2-3	CASSLGGLAATDTQYF	TGCGCCAGCAGCTTAGGAGGCCTAGCGGCCACAGATACGCAGTATTTT
-	-	TRBV5-4	TRBJ2-5	CASSLALSYETQYF	TGTGCCAGCAGCTTGGCCCTTAGCTACGAGACCCAGTACTTC
-	-	TRBV28	TRBJ1-2	CASSSPGGADPHYGYTF	TGTGCCAGCAGTTCCCCCGGGGGTGCCGACCCCCACTATGGCTACACCTTC
-	TRBD1	TRBV24-1	TRBJ2-1	CATSEPGTGRDEQFF	TGTGCCACCAGTGAGCCCGGGACAGGGAGGGATGAGCAGTTCTTC
-	-	TRBV11-1	TRBJ2-5	CASSLEVRTQYF	TGTGCCAGCAGCTTAGAGGTCCGGACCCAGTACTTC
-	-	TRBV12-5	TRBJ2-3	CASGLVRSSGVNTQYF	TGTGCTAGTGGTTTGGTACGGAGTAGCGGTGTTAATACGCAGTATTTT
-	-	TRBV5-8	TRBJ1-5	CASSLGPGGGSNQPQHF	TGTGCCAGCAGCTTGGGCCCCGGGGGCGGAAGCAATCAGCCCCAGCATTTT
-	-	TRBV28	TRBJ1-2	CASVVGQGRNYGYTF	TGTGCCAGCGTAGTGGGCCAGGGGCGGAACTATGGCTACACCTTC
-	-	TRBV18	TRBJ1-4	CASSPQGRTGEKLFF	TGTGCCAGCTCACCACAGGGCAGAACGGGTGAAAAACTGTTTTTT
once	TRBD1	TRBV5-1	TRBJ1-1	CASSLGPTGLNTEAFF	TGCGCCAGCAGCTTGGGACCGACAGGGTTGAACACTGAAGCTTTCTTT
-	-	TRBV18	TRBJ1-5	CASSPTTGSDQPQHF	TGTGCCAGCTCTCCTACGACAGGATCCGATCAGCCCCAGCATTTT
-	-	TRBV7-2	TRBJ2-2	CASSLDGRGTGELFF	TGTGCCAGCAGCTTAGACGGGAGAGGGACCGGGGAGCTGTTTTTT
-	TRBD1	TRBV5-1	TRBJ1-1	CASSSGTGAEAFF	TGCGCCAGCAGCTCTGGGACAGGCGCGGAAGCTTTCTTT
-	-	TRBV6-5	TRBJ1-4	CASTLGGGTNEKLFF	TGTGCCAGCACCTTGGGTGGGGGAACTAATGAAAAACTGTTTTTT
-	-	TRBV5-1	TRBJ2-7	CASSLQERYEQYF	TGCGCCAGCAGCTTGCAAGAACGTTACGAGCAGTACTTC